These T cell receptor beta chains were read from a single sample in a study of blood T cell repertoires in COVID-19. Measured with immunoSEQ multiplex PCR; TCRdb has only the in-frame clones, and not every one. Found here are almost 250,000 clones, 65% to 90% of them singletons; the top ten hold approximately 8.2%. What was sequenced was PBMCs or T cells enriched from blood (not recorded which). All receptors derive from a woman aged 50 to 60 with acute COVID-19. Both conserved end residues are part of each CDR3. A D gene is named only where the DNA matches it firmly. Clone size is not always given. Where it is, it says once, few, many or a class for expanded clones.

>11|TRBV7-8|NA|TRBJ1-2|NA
CASSLGSIYTF
TGTGCCAGCAGCTTGGGCAGCATCTACACCTTC
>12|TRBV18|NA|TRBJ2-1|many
CASSLLETEQFF
TGTGCCAGCTCACTCCTAGAGACTGAGCAGTTCTTC
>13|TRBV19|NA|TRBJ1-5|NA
CASSIAGPRVQHF
TGTGCCAGTAGTATAGCAGGGCCAAGGGTCCAGCATTTT
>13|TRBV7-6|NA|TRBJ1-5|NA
CASSPNLGGQQHF
TGTGCCAGCAGCCCCAACCTTGGGGGACAACAGCATTTT
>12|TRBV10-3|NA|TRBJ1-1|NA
CAIRQTGTEAFF
TGTGCCATCAGGCAGACAGGAACTGAAGCTTTCTTT
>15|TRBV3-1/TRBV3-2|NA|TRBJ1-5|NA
CASSQGSGTNQPQHF
TGTGCCAGCAGCCAGGGGAGCGGTACCAATCAGCCCCAGCATTTT
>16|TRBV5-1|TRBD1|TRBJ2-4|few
CASSLAGQGRLNIQYF
TGCGCCAGCAGCTTGGCCGGACAGGGCAGATTGAACATTCAGTACTTC
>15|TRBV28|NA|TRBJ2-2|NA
CASSPGTVATGELFF
TGTGCCAGCAGTCCAGGGACTGTGGCCACCGGGGAGCTGTTTTTT
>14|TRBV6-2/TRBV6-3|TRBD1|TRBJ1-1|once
CASSPQGVRTEAFF
TGTGCCAGCAGCCCCCAGGGGGTGAGAACTGAAGCTTTCTTT
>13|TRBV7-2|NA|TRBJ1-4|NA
CASRLAGTEKLFF
TGTGCCAGCAGGCTAGCCGGGACAGAAAAACTGTTTTTT
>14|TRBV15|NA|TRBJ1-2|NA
CATSRAPANYGYTF
TGTGCCACCAGCAGAGCCCCAGCTAACTATGGCTACACCTTC
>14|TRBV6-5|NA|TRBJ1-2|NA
CASSYSSGIYGYTF
TGTGCCAGCAGTTACTCATCAGGGATCTATGGCTACACCTTC
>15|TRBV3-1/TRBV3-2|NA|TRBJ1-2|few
CASSHSAQGMDGYTF
TGTGCCAGCAGCCACTCGGCCCAGGGGATGGATGGCTACACCTTC
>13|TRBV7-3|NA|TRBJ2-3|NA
CASSLRRGDTQYF
TGTGCCAGCAGCTTAAGACGGGGGGATACGCAGTATTTT
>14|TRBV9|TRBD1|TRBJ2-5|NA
CASSAGTGKETQYF
TGTGCCAGCAGCGCCGGGACAGGGAAAGAGACCCAGTACTTC
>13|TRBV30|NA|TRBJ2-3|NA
CACPGSKTDTQYF
TGTGCCTGCCCAGGTTCAAAAACAGATACGCAGTATTTT
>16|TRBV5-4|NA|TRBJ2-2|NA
CASSSGTRITTGELFF
TGTGCCAGCAGTTCCGGGACAAGGATTACAACCGGGGAGCTGTTTTTT
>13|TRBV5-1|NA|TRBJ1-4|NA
CASRELTNEKLFF
TGCGCCAGCAGGGAGCTTACTAATGAAAAACTGTTTTTT
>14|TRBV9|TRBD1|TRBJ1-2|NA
CASSLQGGVPGYTF
TGTGCCAGCAGCTTACAGGGGGGGGTCCCTGGCTACACCTTC
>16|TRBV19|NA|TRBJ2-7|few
CASSPLPGTDSYEQYF
TGTGCCAGTAGTCCGCTTCCCGGGACTGACTCTTACGAGCAGTACTTC
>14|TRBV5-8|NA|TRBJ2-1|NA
CASSRRGGANEQFF
TGTGCCAGCAGCCGTCGAGGGGGGGCCAATGAGCAGTTCTTC
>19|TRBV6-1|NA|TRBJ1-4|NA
CASSESGIRGIATNEKLFF
TGTGCCAGCAGTGAATCGGGAATTCGGGGGATCGCGACTAATGAAAAACTGTTTTTT
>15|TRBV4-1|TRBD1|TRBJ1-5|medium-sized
CASSLETGGIQPQHF
TGCGCCAGCAGCCTAGAGACAGGGGGCATTCAGCCCCAGCATTTT
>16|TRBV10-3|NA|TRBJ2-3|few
CAIRPWSTGSADTQYF
TGTGCCATCCGCCCTTGGAGTACCGGTTCCGCAGATACGCAGTATTTT
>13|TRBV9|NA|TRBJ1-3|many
CASKPNSGNTIYF
TGTGCCAGCAAACCTAACTCTGGAAACACCATATATTTT
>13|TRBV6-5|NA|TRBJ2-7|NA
CASTGQLGYEQYF
TGTGCCAGCACCGGACAGTTGGGCTACGAGCAGTACTTC
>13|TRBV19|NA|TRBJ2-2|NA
CAIRDSNTGELFF
TGTGCCATTCGGGATTCAAACACCGGGGAGCTGTTTTTT
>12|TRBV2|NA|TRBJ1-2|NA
CATLRGDSGYTF
TGTGCCACCCTTCGAGGGGACTCGGGCTACACCTTC
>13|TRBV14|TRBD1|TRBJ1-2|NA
CASSPRTGGPHTF
TGTGCCAGCAGCCCCCGGACAGGGGGCCCTCACACCTTC
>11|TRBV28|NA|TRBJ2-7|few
CASSWRDEQYF
TGTGCCAGCAGTTGGAGGGACGAGCAGTACTTC
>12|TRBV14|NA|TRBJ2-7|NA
CASSQITGEQYF
TGTGCCAGCAGCCAAATAACGGGAGAGCAGTACTTC
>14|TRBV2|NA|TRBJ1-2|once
CASSESGDNYGYTF
TGTGCCAGCAGTGAGTCAGGGGACAACTATGGCTACACCTTC
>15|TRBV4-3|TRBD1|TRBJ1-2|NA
CASSPDPQGAYGYTF
TGCGCCAGCAGCCCAGACCCACAGGGGGCCTATGGCTACACCTTC
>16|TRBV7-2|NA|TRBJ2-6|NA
CASSSRRRSGANVLIF
TGTGCCAGCAGTTCACGGCGGCGATCTGGGGCCAACGTCCTGATTTTC
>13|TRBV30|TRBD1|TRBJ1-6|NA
CAWSGTANSPLHF
TGTGCCTGGAGCGGGACAGCGAATTCACCCCTCCACTTT
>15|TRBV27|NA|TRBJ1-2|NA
CASSLNGNSNYGYTF
TGTGCCAGCAGTTTAAACGGGAACTCAAACTATGGCTACACCTTC
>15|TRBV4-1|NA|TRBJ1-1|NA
CASSQDFQGRTEAFF
TGCGCCAGCAGCCAAGATTTTCAAGGGAGGACTGAAGCTTTCTTT
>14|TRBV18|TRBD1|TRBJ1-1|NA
CASSPGTANTEAFF
TGTGCCAGCTCCCCCGGGACAGCGAACACTGAAGCTTTCTTT
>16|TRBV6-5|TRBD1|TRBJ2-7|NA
CASSSIGTGGEYEQYF
TGTGCCAGCAGTTCCATCGGGACAGGGGGCGAGTACGAGCAGTACTTC
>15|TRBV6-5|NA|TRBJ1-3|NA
CASRDPRTQGNTIYF
TGTGCCAGCAGAGATCCCCGGACTCAAGGAAACACCATATATTTT
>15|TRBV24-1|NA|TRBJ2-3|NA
CATSVGGQGTDTQYF
TGTGCCACCAGTGTGGGGGGGCAGGGCACAGATACGCAGTATTTT
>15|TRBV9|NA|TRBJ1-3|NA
CASSVDSGAGNTIYF
TGTGCCAGCAGCGTAGATTCAGGGGCTGGAAACACCATATATTTT
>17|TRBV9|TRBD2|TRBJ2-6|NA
CASSVEGLASGANVLTF
TGTGCCAGCAGCGTAGAGGGACTAGCTTCTGGGGCCAACGTCCTGACTTTC
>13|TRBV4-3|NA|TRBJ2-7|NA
CASSQDARGEQYF
TGCGCCAGCAGCCAAGATGCTCGGGGAGAGCAGTACTTC
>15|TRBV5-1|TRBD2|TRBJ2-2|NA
CASRSGGANTGELFF
TGCGCCAGCAGGAGCGGGGGGGCGAACACCGGGGAGCTGTTTTTT